Given below is one TCR beta chain in context. Its antigen is undetermined. Absent from the records is this donor's CMV serostatus. The study ran its PCR with 60 Vbeta and 13 Jbeta primers. Sequencing used immunoSEQ multiplex PCR; TCRdb keeps in-frame clones, though not all of them. The table shows roughly 70,000 clones, with 70% to 75% occurring only once. The data originate from a study of cytomegalovirus exposure and HLA in healthy donors. General observations from the study: No immune exposure information besides CMV serostatus was available.

CDR1 SGHRS and CDR2 YFSETQ come from the germline V gene. CDR3 length: 15 residues. V lost 3 bases and J 1 base, leaving 13 bases between the germline ends. The sample comprised PBMCs. This chain links TRBV5-1 with TRBJ1-1; possible D gene TRBD1, 6 bases. The clonotype comes from a human donor in good health. The CDR3 DNA reads as TGCGCCAGCAGCTCGAGTGGACAGCCGAACACTGAAGCTTTCTTT. It translates to CASSSSGQPNTEAFF.